Following are 7 T cell receptor beta chains from one sample sequenced in a study of blood T cells in healthy people across ages. Combining a sample-barcoded 5' primer with a J-beta primer mix, a second PCR ran for 7 to 11 cycles. TCRdb redid the calling of the 5' RACE reads with MiXCR, one entry per CDR3 protein. This sample has 1.5 million to 2 million distinct CDR3 sequences, with about 28% found just once. Sequenced sample: blood. These receptors all come from a woman aged 30 to 39 in good health.

The V and J genes are TRBV19 and TRBJ2-3; D may be TRBD1 (6 bases). Trimming left V 5 bases short and J 3 bases short, with 15 bases between. The CDR3 length is 15 residues. Germline V CDR1 and CDR2: LNHDA, SQIVND (reference sequence). In DNA, the CDR3 is TGTGCCAGTAGTTCAACAGGGAAGGTTACAGATACGCAGTATTTT. Residues: CASSSTGKVTDTQYF.

This clonotype has more than one count but fewer than ten. The chain couples TRBV2 to TRBJ1-2; weak D call: TRBD1 (6 bases). With 7 bases removed from V and 7 bases from J, the gap between germline ends came to 16 bases. Germline V gives CDR1 SNHLY, CDR2 FYNNEI. This CDR3 has 13 amino acids. CDR3 sequence: CASTLEQGRGYTF. CDR3 DNA sequence: TGTGCCAGCACGCTGGAACAGGGTCGTGGCTACACCTTC. Full variable domain (missing parts from reference TRBV2 and TRBJ1-2): EPEVTQTPSHQVTQMGQEVILRCVPISNHLYFYWYRQILGQKVEFLVSFYNNEISEKSEIFDDQFSVERPDGSNFTLKIRSTKLEDSAMYFCASTLEQGRGYTFGSGTRLTVV.

This clonotype was counted a few times. This rearrangement joins TRBV28 to TRBJ2-7; D is unresolved. Germline CDR1 and CDR2: MDHEN and SYDVKM. The V and J ends lost 1 base and 1 base respectively, with 8 bases between them. There are 14 residues in the CDR3. CDR3 coding DNA: TGTGCCAGCAGTTTATACGGGCCTTCCTACGAGCAGTACTTC. This gives the protein CASSLYGPSYEQYF. The full variable domain, rest sourced from reference TRBV28 and TRBJ2-7, is DVKVTQSSRYLVKRTGEKVFLECVQDMDHENMFWYRQDPGLGLRLIYFSYDVKMKEKGDIPEGYSVSREKKERFSLILESASTNQTSMYLCASSLYGPSYEQYFGPGTRLTVT.

The sample holds many counts of this clonotype. This sequence joins TRBV20-1 and TRBJ2-7; weak D call: TRBD1 (5 bases). Germline CDR1 is DFQATT and CDR2 is SNEGSKA (reference sequence). The germline V and J ends were trimmed by 6 bases and 2 bases, with 14 bases remaining between them. This CDR3 region has 13 residues. CDR3 region: CSAHSREPYEQYF. Written as DNA, the CDR3 is TGCAGTGCACATTCCAGGGAACCCTACGAGCAGTACTTC.

The rearrangement links TRBV7-2 to TRBJ2-5; 14 bases are shared with TRBD2. V shed 5 bases, J shed 6 bases, and the junction held 14 bases outside the gene matches. Germline V gives CDR1 SGHTA, CDR2 FQGNSA. This CDR3 has 18 residues. CDR3 nucleotide sequence: TGTGCCAGCAGCCCGCGACTAGCGGGAGGGCCCGGGTGGAAGACCCAGTACTTC. Its translation: CASSPRLAGGPGWKTQYF.

The V call is TRBV7-9, the J call TRBJ2-5; 7 bases fit TRBD1. The CDR3 totals 15 residues. Trimming removed 2 bases from V and 5 bases from J; junction bases left unmatched: 8. The germline gives CDR1 SEHNR, CDR2 FQNEAQ (reference sequence). The CDR3 region has the DNA TGTGCCAGCAGCTTATACGGGGACAGTCGGGAGACCCAGTACTTC. Protein sequence: CASSLYGDSRETQYF.

This clonotype has only a few counts. V is TRBV27 and J is TRBJ2-7, with 16 bases fitting TRBD2. This CDR3 is built from 16 residues. Looked up from germline, CDR1 is MNHEY and CDR2 is SMNVEV (reference sequence). V lost 1 base and J lost 6; bases outside the gene matches: 3. The CDR3 protein is CASSLLGLAGGTEQYF. The DNA for the CDR3 is TGTGCCAGCAGTTTATTGGGACTAGCGGGAGGGACCGAGCAGTACTTC.